These T cell receptor beta chains were read from a single sample in a study of cytomegalovirus exposure and HLA in healthy donors. Using immunoSEQ multiplex PCR, the repertoire was profiled, and TCRdb retains in-frame clones only, with some absent. The sample yields 170,000 or so clones, roughly 78% seen once. The specimen was PBMCs. The receptors were sampled from a woman in her forties or fifties in good health and CMV-seropositive. CDR3s leave out the opening cysteine and the closing phenylalanine or tryptophan. The D gene is left open where the match is weak.

d_call,j_call,v_call,cdr3_aa
NA,TRBJ1-1,TRBV5-4,ASSLSNTEAF
TRBD1,TRBJ1-4,TRBV6-1,ASSEYTGVEKLF
TRBD1,TRBJ1-1,TRBV5-1,ASSLTGAPGTEAF
TRBD1,TRBJ2-1,TRBV7-9,ASSRQGRVQF
TRBD2,TRBJ2-7,TRBV6-6,ATQSGASGAYEQY
TRBD1,TRBJ1-4,TRBV5-4,ASSLGQGGREKLF
TRBD1,TRBJ1-3,TRBV30,AWSRRTGANSGNTIY
NA,TRBJ1-3,TRBV6-1,ASSAGGWDTIY
TRBD1,TRBJ1-4,TRBV6-1,ASSPQGADEKLF
NA,TRBJ2-7,TRBV6-1,ASSDISFEQY
NA,TRBJ2-3,TRBV4-1,ASSQEGQGGDTQY
NA,TRBJ1-6,TRBV9,ASSVATRSPLH
TRBD1,TRBJ1-2,TRBV5-6,ASRVDRGPNYGYT
TRBD1,TRBJ2-5,TRBV19,ASSIRDRGETQY
NA,TRBJ2-3,TRBV7-2,ASSLARSYTDTQY